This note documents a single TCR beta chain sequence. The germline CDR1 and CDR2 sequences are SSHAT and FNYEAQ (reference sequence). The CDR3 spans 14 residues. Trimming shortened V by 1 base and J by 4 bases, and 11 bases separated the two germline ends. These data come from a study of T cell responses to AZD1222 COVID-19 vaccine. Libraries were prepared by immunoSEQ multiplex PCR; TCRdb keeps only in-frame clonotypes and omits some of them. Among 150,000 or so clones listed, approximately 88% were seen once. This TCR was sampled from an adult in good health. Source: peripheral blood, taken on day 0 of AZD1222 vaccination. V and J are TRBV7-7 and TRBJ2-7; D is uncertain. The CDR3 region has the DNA TGTGCCAGCAGCTTAGGGGCAGGCCCTTACGAGCAGTACTTC. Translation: CASSLGAGPYEQYF. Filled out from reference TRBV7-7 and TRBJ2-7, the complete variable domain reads GAGVSQSPRYKVTKRGQDVTLRCDPISSHATLYWYQQALGQGPEFLTYFNYEAQPDKSGLPSDRFSAERPEGSISTLTIQRTEQRDSAMYRCASSLGAGPYEQYFGPGTRLTVT.